The 21 T cell receptor beta chains reported below all come from one sample, sequenced in a study of shared clonotypes between healthy human individuals. Repertoires were generated with immunoSEQ multiplex PCR, while TCRdb's copy carries only in-frame clones and drops some. The sample has 1,500,000 or so clones, 96% seen once; the top ten hold roughly 1.2%. The sample taken for sequencing was naive CD4+ T cells sorted from blood. Stated subset: CD45RA+ positively selected. The source of these receptors is a man aged 30 to 39 in good health.

The rearrangement uses TRBV2 and TRBJ1-5, with D unresolved. Trimming removed 4 bases at V and 11 bases at J, with 9 bases between. CDR3 length: 11 residues. The germline gives CDR1 SNHLY, CDR2 FYNNEI. CDR3 sequence (DNA): TGTGCCAGCAGTGTTACCTCGGCCCAGCATTTT. Translated, it gives CASSVTSAQHF.

The rearrangement uses TRBV5-5 and TRBJ1-1; D remains ambiguous. Germline V gene data show CDR1 as SGHKS and CDR2 as YYEKEE (reference sequence). Trimming removed 2 bases at V and 3 bases at J, with 11 bases between. This CDR3 contains 14 residues. The CDR3 DNA reads as TGTGCCAGCAGCTTTGTTGTAGGCTACACTGAAGCTTTCTTT. As protein: CASSFVVGYTEAFF. The full variable domain, in which reference TRBV5-5 and TRBJ1-1 provide the parts outside the CDR3, is DAGVTQSPTHLIKTRGQQVTLRCSPISGHKSVSWYQQVLGQGPQFIFQYYEKEERGRGNFPDRFSARQFPNYSSELNVNALLLGDSALYLCASSFVVGYTEAFFGQGTRLTVV.

This chain links TRBV28 with TRBJ2-3; the match to TRBD2 covers 7 bases. The trim removed 6 bases at V and 4 bases at J, leaving 4 bases unmatched. The CDR3 consists of 13 residues. Germline V gene data show CDR1 as MDHEN and CDR2 as SYDVKM. The CDR3 DNA sequence: TGTGCCAGCAGGGGAGGGTGGCCAGATACGCAGTATTTT. This codes for CASRGGWPDTQYF.

The chain carries TRBV19 and TRBJ1-4; D might be TRBD1 (6 bases). The V end was cut by 3 bases, the J end by 6 bases, with 11 bases between. Per germline, CDR1 LNHDA and CDR2 SQIVND (reference sequence). The CDR3 extends over 14 amino acids. The CDR3 loop reads CASSITGRHEKLFF. The CDR3 nucleotides are TGTGCCAGTAGTATTACAGGGCGGCATGAAAAACTGTTTTTT.

This clone was seen just once. The rearrangement links TRBV6-1 to TRBJ1-2; 7 positions agree with TRBD1. Germline V CDR1 and CDR2: MNHNS, SASEGT. CDR3 length: 15 residues. V was pared by 0 bases and J by 3 bases, with 4 bases of the junction left unmatched. This chain's CDR3 is CASSEAGQIYYGYTF. The DNA of the CDR3 is TGTGCCAGCAGTGAAGCGGGACAGATCTACTATGGCTACACCTTC.

The V call is TRBV28, the J call TRBJ2-7; the D call may be TRBD1 or TRBD2 (5 bases each). Deletions cut 1 base from V and 7 bases from J, with 23 bases between. Germline CDR1 and CDR2: MDHEN and SYDVKM. The CDR3 is 17 amino acids. CDR3 amino acids: CASSLLRVRDQAREQYF. For the CDR3, the DNA is TGTGCCAGCAGTTTATTGAGGGTGAGGGACCAGGCGCGGGAGCAGTACTTC.

The chain has TRBV4-1 and TRBJ1-2; 7 positions agree with TRBD1. V gave up 3 bases and J gave up 5 bases; unmatched junction bases: 3. This CDR3 has 13 amino acids. The germline CDR1 and CDR2 sequences are MGHRA and YSYEKL. CDR3 sequence: CASSHPTGYGYTF. The CDR3 DNA reads as TGCGCCAGCAGCCACCCGACAGGGTATGGCTACACCTTC.

With regard to this clone: The same CDR3 also results from other DNA sequences found in this sample. The rearrangement joins TRBV9 to TRBJ1-3; D gene unclear. Trimming took off 0 bases at V and 4 bases at J, with 11 bases between the two ends. The CDR3 length is 15 residues. CDR1 and CDR2 (germline): SGDLS, YYNGEE. CDR3: CASSVEGAGGNTIYF. CDR3 bases: TGTGCCAGCAGCGTAGAGGGAGCAGGAGGAAACACCATATATTTT.

This rearrangement joins TRBV7-2 to TRBJ1-2; the D is unclear. V shed 1 base and J shed 4 bases, with 7 bases lying between them. The length of the CDR3 is 13 residues. CDR1 SGHTA and CDR2 FQGNSA come from the germline V gene. The CDR3 bases are TGTGCCAGCAGCTTAGGCGGGTTCTATGGCTACACCTTC. Translation gives CASSLGGFYGYTF.

The V gene is TRBV7-9, the J gene TRBJ2-5, with D unresolved. The germline gives CDR1 SEHNR, CDR2 FQNEAQ (reference sequence). V lost 3 bases, J lost 5 bases, and 13 bases lay in between. This CDR3 contains 14 residues. CDR3 in DNA: TGTGCCAGCAGCTTGCCTCCCCAAAAGGAGACCCAGTACTTC. This gives the protein CASSLPPQKETQYF.

V is TRBV5-4 and J is TRBJ1-5, with D uncertain. V lost 0 bases and J 4 bases, leaving 14 bases between the germline ends. The CDR3 extends over 16 amino acids. Germline assignment: CDR1 SGHNT and CDR2 YYREEE (reference sequence). As DNA, the CDR3 is TGTGCCAGCAGCTTGGGATTGTTGAACCCAAATCAGCCCCAGCATTTT. It yields the protein CASSLGLLNPNQPQHF.

CDR3 sequence reads: CASSFERWQGRGPSGNTIYF. The CDR3 DNA is TGTGCCAGCAGCTTCGAACGATGGCAGGGTCGGGGTCCATCTGGAAACACCATATATTTT. This chain links TRBV7-3 with TRBJ1-3, with D possibly TRBD1 on 5 matching bases. CDR3 length equals 20 residues. CDR1 and CDR2 (germline): SGHTA, FQGTGA. Trimming cost V 3 bases and J 1 base, with 25 bases left between them.

This clone occurred once. Other DNA sequences within the sample encode an identical CDR3. The chain employs TRBV7-2 and TRBJ1-1; D call uncertain. Germline CDR1 and CDR2: SGHTA and FQGNSA. The CDR3 totals 13 residues. Trimming stripped 2 bases from V and 2 bases from J, with 6 bases between. Here the CDR3 DNA reads TGTGCCAGCAGCTTATGGGGAAACACTGAAGCTTTCTTT. This codes for CASSLWGNTEAFF.

The gene calls are TRBV4-2 and TRBJ1-3; D gene uncertain. The CDR3 is 16 amino acids. Germline CDR1 LGHNA, CDR2 YNFKEQ. V shed 4 bases and J shed 0 bases, with 13 bases lying between them. CDR3 protein: CASSPQGGNSGNTIYF. The CDR3, as DNA: TGTGCCAGCAGCCCCCAAGGAGGAAACTCTGGAAACACCATATATTTT.

The chain recombines TRBV11-2 with TRBJ2-5; D ambiguous. The CDR3 extends over 13 amino acids. Germline V gene lookup returns CDR1 SGHAT and CDR2 FQNNGV. Trimming removed 4 bases from V and 5 bases from J, with 11 bases in between. CDR3 region: CASSSTQLETQYF. CDR3 in DNA: TGTGCCAGCAGCTCAACCCAGTTGGAGACCCAGTACTTC.

The rearrangement joins TRBV18 to TRBJ1-5, with a tentative D call TRBD1 (5 bases). V was trimmed by 4 bases and J by 0 bases, leaving 10 bases between them. The V gene's germline CDR1 is KGHSH and CDR2 LQKENI. CDR3 size: 15 residues. CDR3: CASSRDLNSNQPQHF. As DNA, the CDR3 is TGTGCCAGCTCACGGGACCTGAATAGCAATCAGCCCCAGCATTTT.

The genes are TRBV27 and TRBJ2-7, with D uncertain. CDR1 MNHEY and CDR2 SMNVEV come from the germline V gene (reference sequence). The CDR3 is 17 amino acids. Trimming left V 6 bases short and J 0 bases short, with 21 bases between. CDR3 sequence: CASSSDRRRLFSYEQYF. The CDR3 nucleotides are TGTGCCAGCAGCTCTGACCGACGAAGGTTATTCTCCTACGAGCAGTACTTC.

About this clone: One end of the junction does not line up with germline, which may come from a read error. The chain combines TRBV2 with TRBJ2-1; D is ambiguous. Germline CDR1 reads SNHLY; CDR2 reads FYNNEI. There are 13 residues in the CDR3. The CDR3 protein is CASREGRYNEQFF. The CDR3 DNA follows: TGTGCCAGCAGGGAAGGACGGTACAATGAGCAGTTCTTC.

The chain uses TRBV9 and TRBJ2-1; 10 nucleotides line up with TRBD2. CDR1 and CDR2 from the germline V gene are SGDLS and YYNGEE. The CDR3 sequence is 16 residues long. Trimming removed 3 bases from V and 3 bases from J; junction bases left unmatched: 6. The CDR3 coding sequence is TGTGCCAGCAGCGGACTGGGACTAGCGAGCTACAATGAGCAGTTCTTC. Translating gives CASSGLGLASYNEQFF.

This clone was seen just once. The CDR3 nucleotides read TGTGCCAGCAGTACCACTGGGGGCAGCACAGATACGCAGTATTTT. It codes for CASSTTGGSTDTQYF. The chain employs TRBV6-5 and TRBJ2-3; TRBD1 might be the D (6 bases). Germline V gene lookup returns CDR1 MNHEY and CDR2 SVGAGI. Deletions cut 5 bases from V and 0 bases from J, with 12 bases between. This CDR3 has 15 amino acids.

In this sample, this clone turned up once. This specimen includes other DNA sequences encoding the same CDR3. This rearrangement joins TRBV5-4 to TRBJ2-7, with 8 bases identical to TRBD1. The V gene end was trimmed by 4 bases and the J gene end by 0 bases; junction bases not matched to a gene: 6. This CDR3 comprises 15 residues. Germline V gene sequence: CDR1 SGHNT, CDR2 YYREEE (reference sequence). The CDR3, as DNA: TGTGCCAGCAGCCGACAGGGGAGCTTCTCCTACGAGCAGTACTTC. The encoded protein is CASSRQGSFSYEQYF. The whole variable domain, filled in from reference TRBV5-4 and TRBJ2-7, reads ETGVTQSPTHLIKTRGQQVTLRCSSQSGHNTVSWYQQALGQGPQFIFQYYREEENGRGNFPPRFSGLQFPNYSSELNVNALELDDSALYLCASSRQGSFSYEQYFGPGTRLTVT.